The 24 T cell receptor beta chains below were found in one sample sequenced in a study of T cell repertoires in MIS-A myocarditis (dated by TCRdb to 2022 to 2024). The method behind the library was the immunoSEQ multiplex PCR assay. Not all clones reach the TCRdb copy of this immuneACCESS table, which keeps in-frame sequences only. Checked studies attribute under half of the gap to unresolved V genes and leave the rest unexplained. This sample is represented by 11,000 or so clones; roughly 84% of them were singletons. The ten largest clones capture 29% of the sample. The source material was right ventricle heart tissue obtained at autopsy. The cell subset or site tag for this specimen amounts to: cardiac tissue sample (left or right ventricle, interventricular septum, or pericardium). These receptor sequences come from a man younger than 30 with fulminant myocarditis from multisystem inflammatory syndrome in adults (MIS-A) after COVID-19.

The chain uses TRBV28 and TRBJ2-7; D is unresolved. CDR1 is MDHEN and CDR2 is SYDVKM in the germline V gene. This CDR3 is built from 12 residues. V was cut by 3 bases and J by 5 bases, with 8 bases left in between. As DNA, the CDR3 is TGTGCCAGCAGTTTTAAGGGTAACGAGCAGTACTTC. Encoded protein: CASSFKGNEQYF.

This clone was picked up a small number of times. The chain has TRBV7-8 and TRBJ2-1; D possibly matches TRBD1 or TRBD2 (6 bases each). The CDR3 covers 16 residues. Trimming took 4 bases from V and 7 from J, leaving 20 bases between them. Germline V gene data show CDR1 as SGHVS and CDR2 as FQNEAQ. CDR3 sequence reads: CASSSHGGDLRNEQFF. In nucleotides, the CDR3 is TGTGCCAGCAGCTCGCACGGGGGCGATTTGCGAAATGAGCAGTTCTTC.

The chain carries TRBV28 and TRBJ2-7; 9 bases line up with TRBD1. The CDR3 sequence is 15 residues long. The V segment lost 4 bases and the J segment 2 bases; nucleotides outside the gene matches: 6. The V gene's germline CDR1 is MDHEN and CDR2 SYDVKM. The CDR3 coding sequence is TGTGCCAGCAGTTCGTCCGGGACAGGGACCTACGAGCAGTACTTC. Translation gives CASSSSGTGTYEQYF.

The chain carries TRBV14 and TRBJ1-1, with 9 positions matching TRBD1. From germline, CDR1 is SGHDN and CDR2 FVKESK. The length of the CDR3 is 13 residues. Trimming at V came to 3 bases and at J to 9 bases, leaving 5 bases not matched to a gene. The CDR3 reads CASSQTGGLKAFF. The CDR3 region has the DNA TGTGCCAGCAGCCAGACAGGGGGTCTCAAAGCTTTCTTT.

The table lists this clone with a few counts. CDR3 protein: CASRINTEAFF. In DNA, the CDR3 is TGTGCCAGCAGGATAAACACTGAAGCTTTCTTT. The chain uses TRBV7-9 and TRBJ1-1; D is undetermined. Germline-derived CDR1 and CDR2 are SEHNR and FQNEAQ (reference sequence). The V end was cut by 6 bases, the J end by 2 bases, with 4 bases between. The CDR3 is made up of 11 amino acids.

The chain combines TRBV10-2 with TRBJ1-1; TRBD1 might be the D (5 bases). The V gene's germline CDR1 is WSHSY and CDR2 SAAADI. V lost 1 base and J lost 7, with 16 bases in between. The CDR3 length is 15 residues. In DNA, the CDR3 is TGCGCCAGCAGTGAGTATCCCAGGGCGGGCAGTGAAGCTTTCTTT. Residues: CASSEYPRAGSEAFF.

This chain joins TRBV29-1 and TRBJ1-1; perhaps TRBD1 as D (5 bases). This CDR3 spans 11 amino acids. Between the trimmed V and J ends, which lost 4 bases and 4 bases, there was a span of 7 bases. Germline CDR1 reads SQVTM; CDR2 reads ANQGSEA. In DNA form, the CDR3 reads TGCAGCGTTGGGGACGGCACTGAAGCTTTCTTT. Its translation is CSVGDGTEAFF.

The chain is built from TRBV5-1 and TRBJ2-7, with 8 bases fitting TRBD1. V gave up 4 bases and J gave up 1 base; unmatched junction bases: 10. CDR3 length: 16 residues. Looked up from germline, CDR1 is SGHRS and CDR2 is YFSETQ. The CDR3, as DNA: TGCGCCAGCAGCGCTTCGGACAGGGAACCGTCCTACGAGCAGTACTTC. Translating it yields CASSASDREPSYEQYF.

The rearrangement uses TRBV3-1 (or the pseudogene TRBV3-2) and TRBJ2-7; D gene ambiguous. Germline values: CDR1 LGHDT, CDR2 YNNKEL (reference sequence). V was cut by 5 bases and J by 6 bases, with 11 bases left in between. The CDR3 sequence is 12 residues long. The chain's CDR3 is CASSYATSEQYF. For the CDR3, the DNA is TGTGCCAGCAGCTACGCGACGAGCGAGCAGTACTTC.

In regard to this clone: At one end the junction does not follow the germline gene, possibly because of a read error. The chain recombines TRBV4-1 with TRBJ2-1, with a tentative D call TRBD2 (6 bases). In germline, CDR1 is MGHRA, CDR2 YSYEKL. This CDR3 has 13 residues. The CDR3 reads CASSQDVEGRKIF. The CDR3 nucleotides are TGCGCCAGCAGCCAAGATGTGGAGGGAAGGAAGATCTTC.

This chain joins TRBV10-2 and TRBJ2-5, with D tentatively TRBD2 (6 bases). Per germline, CDR1 WSHSY and CDR2 SAAADI. The CDR3 is 17 residues long. V was trimmed by 6 bases and J by 2 bases, leaving 22 bases between them. DNA for the CDR3: TGCGCCAGCAGAGTCCGGGACTCTTCTAGGATTCAAGAGACCCAGTACTTC. Its protein is CASRVRDSSRIQETQYF.

The chain couples TRBV10-3 to TRBJ1-5; D is unclear. The CDR3 is 13 residues long. Germline lookup yields CDR1 ENHRY and CDR2 SYGVKD. Trimming removed 4 bases from V and 7 bases from J, with 11 bases in between. This CDR3 reads CAISADRDQPQHF. The CDR3, as DNA: TGTGCCATCAGTGCCGATCGAGACCAGCCCCAGCATTTT.

The rearrangement joins TRBV24-1 to TRBJ1-5; D ambiguous. The V end lost 5 bases, the J end lost 5 bases, and 12 bases lay between the germline ends. This CDR3 is 14 amino acids long. Looked up from germline, CDR1 is KGHDR and CDR2 is SFDVKD. The CDR3 protein is CATSATGWHQPQHF. The DNA for the CDR3 is TGTGCCACCAGTGCCACGGGTTGGCATCAGCCCCAGCATTTT.

The chain uses TRBV2 and TRBJ1-4; perhaps TRBD1 as D (6 bases). V gave up 6 bases and J gave up 8 bases, with 10 bases separating them. The CDR3 has 12 amino acids. CDR1 is SNHLY and CDR2 is FYNNEI in the germline V gene. The CDR3 coding sequence is TGTGCCAGCAGATCGGGGGGCGAAAAACTGTTTTTT. It is translated as CASRSGGEKLFF.

The V gene is TRBV5-1, the J gene TRBJ2-7; tentatively, D is TRBD1 or TRBD2 (5 bases each). The CDR3 contains 14 residues. Trimming removed 0 bases at V and 3 bases at J, with 10 bases between. Per germline, CDR1 SGHRS and CDR2 YFSETQ. The CDR3 sequence: CASSLASGSYEQYF. The CDR3 DNA is TGCGCCAGCAGCTTGGCTTCAGGGAGCTACGAGCAGTACTTC.

V is TRBV28 and J is TRBJ2-5; TRBD2 matches at 7 bases. Germline CDR1 is MDHEN and CDR2 is SYDVKM. The CDR3 covers 15 residues. Unmatched junction bases numbered 12, after V lost 7 bases and J lost 4 bases. The CDR3 spells CASNYGGEGRETQYF. CDR3 in DNA: TGTGCCAGCAACTATGGCGGGGAGGGTCGAGAGACCCAGTACTTC.

The rearrangement links TRBV20-1 to TRBJ2-3; D may correspond to TRBD1 or TRBD2 (5 bases each). Germline CDR1 DFQATT, CDR2 SNEGSKA (reference sequence). Trimming cost V 6 bases and J 8 bases, with 12 bases left between them. The CDR3 loop spans 11 amino acids. Written as DNA, the CDR3 is TGCAGTGCCCCGGGGCGCGGTACGCAGTATTTT. Translation: CSAPGRGTQYF.

This clone was recorded once. This rearrangement joins TRBV12-2 to TRBJ1-4. TRBV12-2 is tagged as a pseudogene. The CDR3 extends over 11 amino acids. The CDR3 region is CARTLNEKLFF. CDR3 sequence (DNA): TGTGCAAGGACTCTAAATGAAAAACTGTTTTTT.

The CDR3 DNA reads TGTGCCAGCAGCTTACTAACGGACATGAACACTGAAGCTTTCTTT. Protein: CASSLLTDMNTEAFF. The chain recombines TRBV5-6 with TRBJ1-1, with D possibly matching TRBD1 (5 bases). Per the germline V gene, CDR1 is SGHDT and CDR2 is YYEEEE. Trimming pared 2 bases from V and 0 bases from J, leaving 11 bases between. The CDR3 is 15 amino acids.

The chain combines TRBV27 with TRBJ1-1; D is undetermined. The CDR3 has 15 amino acids. Germline V gene sequence: CDR1 MNHEY, CDR2 SMNVEV (reference sequence). Trimming cost V 5 bases and J 0 bases, with 13 bases left between them. In DNA form, the CDR3 reads TGTGCCAGCAGTCTTCGGGAGACTATGAACACTGAAGCTTTCTTT. This codes for CASSLRETMNTEAFF.

The chain couples TRBV29-1 to TRBJ2-1; D is possibly TRBD1 (6 bases). Deletions cut 7 bases from V and 4 bases from J, with 17 bases between. CDR1 is SQVTM, CDR2 ANQGSEA, per germline. CDR3 size: 14 residues. The CDR3 nucleotides are TGCAGCGGCTCGGACAGAATGTATTACAATGAGCAGTTCTTC. Amino acid sequence: CSGSDRMYYNEQFF.

The chain is built from TRBV19 and TRBJ1-6, with TRBD1 as a possible D gene (5 bases). Germline V gene sequence: CDR1 LNHDA, CDR2 SQIVND (reference sequence). The CDR3 has 14 amino acids. The V gene lost 7 bases and the J gene lost 10 bases, with 17 bases spanning the gap. CDR3 in DNA: TGTGCCAGTACAAGTGGGGCGGAGGGGTCACCCCTCCACTTT. Amino acid sequence: CASTSGAEGSPLHF.

J is TRBJ1-1 and V is TRBV30; the D is unclear. CDR1 GTSNPN and CDR2 SVGIG come from the germline V gene (reference sequence). V was trimmed by 3 bases and J by 1 base, leaving 9 bases between them. The CDR3 contains 13 residues. The CDR3 loop is CAWSTDPNTEAFF. The DNA of the CDR3 is TGTGCCTGGAGCACTGACCCGAACACTGAAGCTTTCTTT.

This clone was seen only a few times. The chain is built from TRBV6-5 and TRBJ1-2; TRBD1 might be the D (5 bases). This CDR3 contains 12 residues. Between the trimmed V and J ends, which lost 8 bases and 8 bases, there was a span of 15 bases. The germline CDR1 and CDR2 sequences are MNHEY and SVGAGI. The CDR3 region is CASALVGAGYTF. The CDR3, as DNA: TGTGCCAGCGCTCTAGTAGGGGCCGGCTACACCTTC.